This T cell receptor (beta chain) was observed in a study of monozygotic twins with inflammatory bowel disease. Study outcomes and limitations: On the inverse Simpson index, IBD patients scored lower for TCRbeta diversity than healthy co-twins. There was no way to distinguish the different T cell subtypes. IBD patients, compared with healthy twins, shared fewer clonotypes with others (especially with disease activity). Possibly because of limited power, concordant and discordant twins showed no difference in repertoire similarity.

In the case of this clonotype: No antigen is known for it.

CDR3 length: 15 residues. Germline values: CDR1 SGHRS, CDR2 YFSETQ. TCRdb re-called the 5' RACE reads and gives one entry per CDR3 protein, without DNA. This sample's table has roughly 170,000 distinct CDR3 sequences. The gene calls are TRBV5-1 and TRBJ1-1. This clonotype originated in a human donor with ulcerative colitis or Crohn's disease, or a healthy co-twin of an affected twin (not recorded which). Sequenced input: blood. CDR3 loop: CASSRGGGGGTEAFF.